This paragraph reports one TCR beta chain. Its antigen remains unidentified. The V gene's germline CDR1 is SNHLY and CDR2 FYNNEI. The CDR3 runs to 11 residues. Between the trimmed V and J ends, which lost 4 bases and 7 bases, there was a span of 5 bases. The source of the sample is a study of graft-versus-host responses after intestinal transplantation. The data were produced by immunoSEQ multiplex PCR, yet TCRdb's version contains in-frame clones alone and is incomplete. The sample lists tens of thousands of clones; 80% to 90% were seen once. The chain couples TRBV2 to TRBJ2-1; D is unclear. The sequences come from unstimulated CD4+ T cells sorted from spleen or lymph node cells, collected before transplant. The origin of this receptor is a human donor who was the organ donor for an intestinal transplant. The CDR3 sequence: CASSVRNEQFF. In nucleotides, the CDR3 is TGTGCCAGCAGTGTGAGGAATGAGCAGTTCTTC.